The present TCR beta chain was sequenced within a study of regulatory T cells in long-lasting Graves disease. Library construction for TCR beta used iRepertoire HTBI primers and Arm-PCR of CDR3 regions. MiXCR, applied by TCRdb to the multiplex PCR reads, yields one record per CDR3 protein. The data contain over 450,000 distinct CDR3 sequences, 9.5% to 15% of them singletons. Time point indicated: newly diagnosed GD, antithyroid drugs for less than 3 months. Extracted RNA from PBMCs served as the source of the TCR library. In this sample, this clonotype turned up many times. This CDR3 has 13 amino acids. Trimming pared 5 bases from V and 10 bases from J, leaving 17 bases between. Germline assignment: CDR1 MDHEN and CDR2 SYDVKM. This same sample was also taken into another study, of T cells in Graves' hyperthyroidism and ophthalmopathy.

Source: peripheral blood mononuclear cells (PBMCs), taken at new diagnosis, from a patient treated with antithyroid drugs. The J gene is TRBJ1-1, the V gene TRBV28; D remains ambiguous. The TCR was taken from a woman between 25 and 40 years old with Graves disease. In nucleotides, the CDR3 is TGTGCCAGCAGTGAAACGGGCATCCGTGGAGCTTTCTTT. It translates to CASSETGIRGAFF.